Following are 4 T cell receptor beta chains from one sample sequenced in a study of cytomegalovirus exposure and HLA in healthy donors. This PCR relied on a set of 60 Vbeta primers and 13 Jbeta primers. TCRdb keeps only in-frame clones here, not all; method: immunoSEQ multiplex PCR. The sample holds about 97,000 clones, about four fifths seen once. Sequenced material: PBMCs. Receptor source: a man in his forties or fifties in good health and CMV-seropositive.

V and J are TRBV2 and TRBJ2-2, with no clear D. The V gene's germline CDR1 is SNHLY and CDR2 FYNNEI. V was cut by 7 bases and J by 5 bases, with 8 bases left in between. The CDR3 has 12 residues. The CDR3 is CASIEETGELFF. DNA for the CDR3: TGTGCCAGCATCGAGGAGACCGGGGAGCTGTTTTTT.

This chain links TRBV4-1 with TRBJ1-4; D may be TRBD1 (5 bases). Germline loops: CDR1 MGHRA, CDR2 YSYEKL. V lost 1 base and J 4 bases, leaving 7 bases between the germline ends. This CDR3 is built from 14 residues. CDR3: CASSQVRGNEKLFF. The CDR3 coding sequence is TGCGCCAGCAGCCAAGTAAGGGGTAATGAAAAACTGTTTTTT.

As to this clone: Other DNA sequences within the sample encode an identical CDR3. This rearrangement joins TRBV7-2 to TRBJ2-7, with unresolved D. Trimming removed 2 bases at V and 1 base at J, with 9 bases between. CDR1 is SGHTA, CDR2 FQGNSA, per germline. The CDR3 length is 14 residues. CDR3 region: CASSLLSSSYEQYF. CDR3 sequence (DNA): TGTGCCAGCAGCTTATTATCGAGTTCCTACGAGCAGTACTTC. Supplemented by reference TRBV7-2 and TRBJ2-7, the full variable domain reads GAGVSQSPSNKVTEKGKDVELRCDPISGHTALYWYRQSLGQGLEFLIYFQGNSAPDKSGLPSDRFSAERTGGSVSTLTIQRTQQEDSAVYLCASSLLSSSYEQYFGPGTRLTVT.

This chain links TRBV6-5 with TRBJ2-2, with 13 bases aligning to TRBD2. The V segment lost 6 bases and the J segment 6 bases; nucleotides outside the gene matches: 4. Germline V lookup: CDR1 MNHEY, CDR2 SVGAGI. The CDR3 runs 15 residues. The CDR3: CASSLTSGRAGELFF. The CDR3 DNA sequence: TGTGCCAGCAGCCTCACTAGCGGGAGGGCCGGGGAGCTGTTTTTT.